A single sample is the source of the 6 T cell receptor beta chains below, sequenced in a study of blood T cell repertoires in COVID-19. Data came from immunoSEQ multiplex PCR; TCRdb stores just in-frame clones and leaves some out. Here the sample spans around 160,000 clones, approximately 91% being singletons. Specimen: peripheral blood. Every receptor here comes from a human donor in a cohort sampled during active COVID-19.

The chain couples TRBV19 to TRBJ1-5; the D gene is possibly TRBD1 (5 bases). The germline V gene encodes CDR1 LNHDA and CDR2 SQIVND (reference sequence). The CDR3 is 13 amino acids. V was cut by 3 bases and J by 7 bases, with 10 bases left in between. This CDR3 is CASSIAGNQPQHF. DNA of the CDR3: TGTGCCAGTAGTATTGCAGGGAACCAGCCCCAGCATTTT. The entire variable domain, with the rest obtained from reference TRBV19 and TRBJ1-5, is as follows: DGGITQSPKYLFRKEGQNVTLSCEQNLNHDAMYWYRQDPGQGLRLIYYSQIVNDFQKGDIAEGYSVSREKKESFPLTVTSAQKNPTAFYLCASSIAGNQPQHFGDGTRLSIL.

This chain uses TRBV7-6 with TRBJ1-2, with 10 bases fitting TRBD1. This CDR3 spans 22 amino acids. From germline, CDR1 is SGHVS and CDR2 FNYEAQ. The ends lost 0 bases at V and 0 bases at J; junction bases unmatched: 19. The chain's CDR3 is CASSLAFFVGGTGELANYGYTF. In nucleotides, the CDR3 is TGTGCCAGCAGCTTAGCGTTTTTCGTGGGCGGGACAGGGGAATTGGCTAACTATGGCTACACCTTC. Filled out from reference TRBV7-6 and TRBJ1-2, the complete variable domain reads GAGVSQSPRYKVTKRGQDVALRCDPISGHVSLYWYRQALGQGPEFLTYFNYEAQQDKSGLPNDRFSAERPEGSISTLTIQRTEQRDSAMYRCASSLAFFVGGTGELANYGYTFGSGTRLTVV.

This clone was counted a few times. The chain employs TRBV24-1 and TRBJ2-2; D is unresolved. The CDR3 sequence is 13 residues long. Germline V lookup: CDR1 KGHDR, CDR2 SFDVKD. Trimming left V 5 bases short and J 0 bases short, with 3 bases between. The CDR3 protein is CATSAANTGELFF. Here the CDR3 DNA reads TGTGCCACCAGTGCAGCGAACACCGGGGAGCTGTTTTTT.

The J gene is TRBJ2-7, the V gene TRBV2; a possible D gene is TRBD1 (5 bases). V lost 3 bases and J lost 3, with 15 bases in between. This CDR3 has 15 residues. Per the germline V gene, CDR1 is SNHLY and CDR2 is FYNNEI. Written as DNA, the CDR3 is TGTGCCAGCAGTGAGGGTCAGGGTGGAGTCTACGAGCAGTACTTC. Amino acids: CASSEGQGGVYEQYF.

This chain uses TRBV4-3 with TRBJ2-1; 8 positions agree with TRBD2. V shed 0 bases and J 1 base; nucleotides not matched to a gene: 5. The CDR3 covers 17 residues. CDR1 LGHNA and CDR2 YSLEER come from the germline V gene. In DNA, the CDR3 is TGCGCCAGCAGCCAAGATCCACCTAGCGGGTCCTACAATGAGCAGTTCTTC. Its protein is CASSQDPPSGSYNEQFF.

The J gene is TRBJ2-3, the V gene TRBV28; TRBD2 matches at 10 bases. The CDR3 is 16 amino acids. Unmatched junction bases numbered 9, after V lost 6 bases and J lost 3 bases. Germline CDR1 and CDR2: MDHEN and SYDVKM. The CDR3 spells CASRSGRAGVTDTQYF. In DNA, the CDR3 is TGTGCCAGCAGAAGCGGGAGGGCCGGGGTAACAGATACGCAGTATTTT.